Shown below are 26 T cell receptor beta chains from a single sample sequenced in a study of T cells after yellow fever vaccination. TCRdb reanalysed the 5' RACE reads using MiXCR and keeps one entry per CDR3 protein. In the table there are more than 110,000 distinct CDR3 sequences, less than 8.5% of which are singletons. This specimen was CD4+ T cells sorted from PBMCs, taken 10 days after the yellow fever booster vaccination. The receptors were sampled from a man aged 25 to 40 who received the YFV17D yellow fever vaccine.

At least ten counts were recorded for this clonotype. The chain recombines TRBV4-3 with TRBJ2-5, with D possibly TRBD1 on 5 matching bases. Trimming shortened V by 7 bases and J by 0 bases, and 18 bases separated the two germline ends. This CDR3 is built from 16 residues. Per germline, CDR1 LGHNA and CDR2 YSLEER. This CDR3 is CASTASRTQYQETQYF. CDR3 DNA: TGCGCCAGCACCGCCTCGCGGACACAGTACCAAGAGACCCAGTACTTC.

This clonotype was observed at least ten times. The chain links TRBV6-6 to TRBJ2-5; D not certain. Trimming took 5 bases from V and 7 from J, leaving 14 bases between them. The CDR3 runs to 13 residues. The V gene's germline CDR1 is MNHNY and CDR2 SVGAGI (reference sequence). The CDR3 DNA sequence: TGTGCCAGCAGTCCGACGGATCCGGGGACCCAGTACTTC. Its protein is CASSPTDPGTQYF.

This clonotype was counted many times. V usage is TRBV10-1 and J usage is TRBJ2-1, with 7 bases matching TRBD2. CDR3 size: 16 residues. Germline V gives CDR1 WNHNN, CDR2 SYGVQD (reference sequence). The V gene end was trimmed by 6 bases and the J gene end by 3 bases; junction bases not matched to a gene: 11. The CDR3 spells CASSLTLLAGYNEQFF. CDR3 in DNA: TGCGCCAGCAGCCTTACTTTGTTAGCGGGCTACAATGAGCAGTTCTTC.

There are many counts of this clonotype. J is TRBJ2-5 and V is TRBV15; D unclear. The CDR3 runs to 13 residues. Trimming stripped 2 bases from V and 2 bases from J, with 6 bases between. Germline assignment: CDR1 LNHNV and CDR2 YYDKDF (reference sequence). CDR3 sequence: CATSRYTQETQYF. CDR3 in DNA: TGTGCCACCAGCAGATATACTCAAGAGACCCAGTACTTC.

In this sample, this clonotype turned up many times. The chain is built from TRBV19 and TRBJ1-5; D is possibly TRBD1 (5 bases). V lost 5 bases and J 4 bases, leaving 12 bases between the germline ends. The CDR3 is made up of 14 amino acids. CDR1 and CDR2 (germline): LNHDA, SQIVND (reference sequence). CDR3 in DNA: TGTGCCAGTAGTGCCCCGGGGGAAAATCAGCCCCAGCATTTT. Amino acids: CASSAPGENQPQHF.

This clonotype occurred a few times. The chain carries TRBV7-8 and TRBJ2-3, with D perhaps TRBD2 (6 bases). Germline V gene sequence: CDR1 SGHVS, CDR2 FQNEAQ. CDR3 length: 15 amino acids. V was trimmed by 2 bases and J by 6 bases, leaving 15 bases between them. CDR3: CASSLRSPRGDTQYF. In nucleotides, the CDR3 is TGTGCCAGCAGCTTAAGGTCACCCCGGGGGGATACGCAGTATTTT.

This clonotype was seen repeatedly, ten times or more. The chain combines TRBV20-1 with TRBJ2-7; no firm D call. This CDR3 has 18 amino acids. Germline CDR1 reads DFQATT; CDR2 reads SNEGSKA (reference sequence). Between the trimmed V and J ends, which lost 2 bases and 4 bases, there was a span of 27 bases. Here the CDR3 DNA reads TGCAGTGCTAGATCCCAACAGAAGACTCGTGGAACTACGTACGAGCAGTACTTC. Translated, it gives CSARSQQKTRGTTYEQYF.

The sample holds many counts of this clonotype. The chain couples TRBV5-1 to TRBJ2-3; D may be TRBD1 (6 bases). The V and J ends lost 0 bases and 2 bases respectively, with 7 bases between them. This CDR3 spans 14 amino acids. Germline CDR1 and CDR2: SGHRS and YFSETQ. CDR3 protein: CASSLGTVTDTQYF. Written as DNA, the CDR3 is TGCGCCAGCAGCTTGGGGACAGTCACAGATACGCAGTATTTT.

The chain couples TRBV23-1 to TRBJ2-1; 10 nucleotides agree with TRBD2. TRBV23-1 belongs to the ORF category, with a function that is uncertain. The CDR3 consists of 16 residues. Trimming removed 6 bases from V and 3 bases from J; junction bases left unmatched: 8. CDR3 sequence (DNA): TGCGCCAGCAGGCATCCTACTAGCGGGGTCTACAATGAGCAGTTCTTC. It specifies CASRHPTSGVYNEQFF.

Of note for this clonotype: This clone may be a read error of a much larger clone one base away. The CDR3 nucleotides are TGTGCCTCCGGTAGTGCATGGTACGAGCAGTACTTC. Its translation is CASGSAWYEQYF. The rearrangement links TRBV12-3 or TRBV12-4 to TRBJ2-7; D call uncertain. The CDR3 consists of 12 residues. The V gene lost 11 bases and the J gene lost 4 bases, with 15 bases spanning the gap.

This clonotype was picked up many times. The chain recombines TRBV3-1 with TRBJ2-1, with TRBD2 matching 8 bases. The CDR3 is 16 amino acids. The V gene end was trimmed by 0 bases and the J gene end by 6 bases; junction bases not matched to a gene: 7. Germline lookup yields CDR1 LGHDT and CDR2 YNNKEL (reference sequence). The CDR3 DNA sequence: TGTGCCAGCAGCCAAGAAGGTAGCGGGAAAGTCAATGAGCAGTTCTTC. It codes for CASSQEGSGKVNEQFF.

This clonotype was seen a single time. A much more abundant neighbour one base away suggests this may be a read error. The chain is built from TRBV20-1 and TRBJ2-1; the match to TRBD2 covers 8 bases. The CDR3 length is 15 residues. CDR1 is DFQATT and CDR2 is SNEGSKA in the germline V gene (reference sequence). Trimming took 0 bases from V and 4 from J; bases not matched to a gene: 5. The CDR3 nucleotides read TGCAGTGCTAGAGAGGGGACTAGGCTATACAATGAGCAGTTCTTC. Translating it yields CSAREGTRLYNEQFF.

Notes on this clonotype: One end of the junction does not line up with germline, which may come from a read error. This chain uses TRBV7-8 with TRBJ2-5, with TRBD2 matching 14 bases. Germline CDR1 is SGHVS and CDR2 is FQNEAQ. CDR3 length: 15 amino acids. DNA for the CDR3: TGTACCAGCAGCAACGGACTAGCGGGAGGTGGGACCCAGTACTTC. Translated: CTSSNGLAGGGTQYF.

This clonotype was observed at least ten times. The chain recombines TRBV5-6 with TRBJ1-5; D perhaps matches TRBD1 (6 bases). The CDR3 is made up of 16 amino acids. V dropped 0 bases and J dropped 0 bases, with 10 bases sitting between them. Germline loops: CDR1 SGHDT, CDR2 YYEEEE. The CDR3 region is CASSLGGHSSNQPQHF. The DNA of the CDR3 is TGTGCCAGCAGCTTGGGGGGACATTCTAGCAATCAGCCCCAGCATTTT.

At least ten counts were recorded for this clonotype. The chain has TRBV9 and TRBJ1-1; D is possibly TRBD1 (5 bases). The CDR3 has 19 amino acids. CDR1 is SGDLS and CDR2 is YYNGEE in the germline V gene. Trimming cost V 0 bases and J 0 bases, with 21 bases left between them. CDR3 sequence: CASSVDPRGGGSLNTEAFF. CDR3 in DNA: TGTGCCAGCAGCGTAGATCCCCGTGGGGGAGGGAGTCTGAACACTGAAGCTTTCTTT.

The chain combines TRBV30 with TRBJ1-5; D is unresolved. The V gene's germline CDR1 is GTSNPN and CDR2 SVGIG (reference sequence). The CDR3 spans 18 residues. Deletions cut 2 bases from V and 0 bases from J, with 20 bases between. The CDR3 here is CAWSTKESRASSNQPQHF. CDR3 sequence (DNA): TGTGCCTGGAGTACCAAAGAATCCCGGGCCTCTAGCAATCAGCCCCAGCATTTT.

This clonotype appeared many times. This chain connects TRBV20-1 to TRBJ1-3; D call uncertain. V lost 6 bases and J lost 0, with 9 bases in between. The CDR3 covers 13 residues. Looked up from germline, CDR1 is DFQATT and CDR2 is SNEGSKA (reference sequence). Written as DNA, the CDR3 is TGCAGTGCCCGGCAGGTCTCTGGAAACACCATATATTTT. Translation: CSARQVSGNTIYF.

This clonotype was observed many times. The CDR3 spells CASSLEGTGAYEQYF. The CDR3 DNA is TGCGCCAGCAGCTTGGAGGGGACAGGGGCCTACGAGCAGTACTTC. The V call is TRBV5-1, the J call TRBJ2-7, with 10 positions matching TRBD1. With V trimmed by 0 bases and J by 2 bases, 2 bases remained unmatched. The CDR3 has 15 amino acids. Germline CDR1 is SGHRS and CDR2 is YFSETQ.

This clonotype was counted many times. The chain uses TRBV5-1 and TRBJ2-5, with D possibly matching TRBD1 (7 bases). Trimming removed 4 bases from V and 2 bases from J, with 15 bases in between. Germline lookup yields CDR1 SGHRS and CDR2 YFSETQ. There are 15 residues in the CDR3. In DNA form, the CDR3 reads TGCGCCAGCAGCGGGGGGACAGCAAAACAAGAGACCCAGTACTTC. This sequence encodes CASSGGTAKQETQYF.

This clonotype was observed many times. The chain's CDR3 is CSATTGTYEQYF. CDR3 bases: TGCAGTGCTACGACAGGCACCTACGAGCAGTACTTC. This rearrangement joins TRBV20-1 to TRBJ2-7; perhaps TRBD1 as D (6 bases). CDR1 is DFQATT, CDR2 SNEGSKA, per germline (reference sequence). The CDR3 covers 12 residues. Trimming stripped 4 bases from V and 2 bases from J, with 9 bases between.

This clonotype was detected ten times or more. The chain is built from TRBV6-5 and TRBJ2-7; TRBD2 matches 7 bases. V trimming: 7 bases; J trimming: 5 bases; junction bases outside the gene matches: 5. Germline V lookup: CDR1 MNHEY, CDR2 SVGAGI. The CDR3 spans 12 residues. DNA for the CDR3: TGTGCCAGCACGGGGAGGGTCCACGAGCAGTACTTC. This gives the protein CASTGRVHEQYF.

The table lists this clonotype with many counts. The chain carries TRBV7-9 and TRBJ2-5; D is unclear. This CDR3 is 14 amino acids long. The V gene lost 1 base and the J gene lost 1 base, with 7 bases spanning the gap. Germline V gene data show CDR1 as SEHNR and CDR2 as FQNEAQ (reference sequence). The CDR3 spells CASSLVPVQETQYF. CDR3 coding DNA: TGTGCCAGCAGCTTAGTGCCTGTCCAAGAGACCCAGTACTTC.

This clonotype came up many times. The chain links TRBV9 to TRBJ2-7, with D uncertain. V lost 7 bases to trimming and J lost 2 bases, with 16 bases between them. The germline V gene has CDR1 SGDLS and CDR2 YYNGEE. The CDR3 contains 14 residues. DNA of the CDR3: TGTGCCAGCGGCCCCGGCAACCTCCCCTACGAGCAGTACTTC. It is translated as CASGPGNLPYEQYF.

This clonotype was recorded many times. The chain carries TRBV28 and TRBJ1-1, with 8 bases that match TRBD1. This CDR3 spans 14 amino acids. CDR1 and CDR2 from the germline V gene are MDHEN and SYDVKM. V shed 6 bases, J shed 3 bases, and the junction held 6 bases outside the gene matches. The CDR3: CASRTGQGYTEAFF. The CDR3 DNA is TGTGCCAGCAGAACTGGACAGGGATACACTGAAGCTTTCTTT. Looking up the rest from reference TRBV28 and TRBJ1-1 gives the full variable domain: DVKVTQSSRYLVKRTGEKVFLECVQDMDHENMFWYRQDPGLGLRLIYFSYDVKMKEKGDIPEGYSVSREKKERFSLILESASTNQTSMYLCASRTGQGYTEAFFGQGTRLTVV.

This clonotype was found a few times. The V gene is TRBV20-1, the J gene TRBJ2-1; weak D call: TRBD2 (6 bases). Between the trimmed V and J ends, which lost 7 bases and 5 bases, there was a span of 15 bases. The CDR3 consists of 13 residues. The germline CDR1 and CDR2 sequences are DFQATT and SNEGSKA (reference sequence). The CDR3 nucleotides are TGCAGTGTTAGTGGAGGGACGAACAATGAGCAGTTCTTC. It encodes CSVSGGTNNEQFF.

Of note for this clonotype: A read error may be the cause here, since a much bigger clone is one base away. The chain is built from TRBV29-1 and TRBJ2-5, with D perhaps TRBD2 (7 bases). Germline V lookup: CDR1 SQVTM, CDR2 ANQGSEA. The germline V and J ends were trimmed by 8 bases and 5 bases, with 18 bases remaining between them. The CDR3 has 13 amino acids. The CDR3 coding sequence is TGCAGCATTGTCTGGGGGGGCGACGAGACCCAGTACTTC. This gives the protein CSIVWGGDETQYF.